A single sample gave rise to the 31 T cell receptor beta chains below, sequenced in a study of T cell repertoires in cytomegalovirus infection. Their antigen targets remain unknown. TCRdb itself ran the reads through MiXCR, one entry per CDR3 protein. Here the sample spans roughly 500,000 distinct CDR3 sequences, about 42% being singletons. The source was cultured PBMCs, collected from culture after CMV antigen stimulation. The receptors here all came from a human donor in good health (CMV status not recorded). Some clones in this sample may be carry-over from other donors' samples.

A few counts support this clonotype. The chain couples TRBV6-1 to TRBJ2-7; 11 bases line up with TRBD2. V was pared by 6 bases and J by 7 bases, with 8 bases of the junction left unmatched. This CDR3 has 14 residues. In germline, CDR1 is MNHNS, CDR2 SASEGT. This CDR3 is CASRVSGRAGEQYF. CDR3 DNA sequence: TGTGCCAGCAGGGTTAGCGGGAGGGCCGGTGAGCAGTACTTC.

CDR3 amino acids: CAISANSGQTMNTEAFF. In DNA, the CDR3 is TGTGCCATCAGTGCCAACTCGGGACAGACTATGAACACTGAAGCTTTCTTT. V usage is TRBV10-3 and J usage is TRBJ1-1; 7 bases agree with TRBD1. Trimming took 4 bases from V and 0 from J; bases not matched to a gene: 11. The CDR3 contains 17 residues. CDR1 and CDR2 from the germline V gene are ENHRY and SYGVKD.

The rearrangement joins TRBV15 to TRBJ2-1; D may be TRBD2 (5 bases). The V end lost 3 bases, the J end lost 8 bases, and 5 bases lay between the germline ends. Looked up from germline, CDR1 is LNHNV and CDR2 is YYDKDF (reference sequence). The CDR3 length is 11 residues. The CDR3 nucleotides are TGTGCCACCAGCAGGAGGGATGAGCAGTTCTTC. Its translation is CATSRRDEQFF.

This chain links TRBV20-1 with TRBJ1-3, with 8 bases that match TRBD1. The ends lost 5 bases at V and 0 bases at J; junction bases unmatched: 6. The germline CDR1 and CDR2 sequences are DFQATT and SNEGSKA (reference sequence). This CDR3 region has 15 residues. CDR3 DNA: TGCAGTGCTCCCCGACAGGGGAGCTCTGGAAACACCATATATTTT. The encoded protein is CSAPRQGSSGNTIYF.

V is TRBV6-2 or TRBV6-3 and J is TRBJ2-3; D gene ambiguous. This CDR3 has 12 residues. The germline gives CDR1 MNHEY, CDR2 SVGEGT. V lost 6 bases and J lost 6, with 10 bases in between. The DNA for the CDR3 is TGTGCCAGCAGCCGTTGGTCCGATACGCAGTATTTT. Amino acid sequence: CASSRWSDTQYF.

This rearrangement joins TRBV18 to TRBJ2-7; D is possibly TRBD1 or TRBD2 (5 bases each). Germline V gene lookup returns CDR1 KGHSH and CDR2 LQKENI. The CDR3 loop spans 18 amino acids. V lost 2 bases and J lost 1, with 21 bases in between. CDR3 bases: TGTGCCAGCTCACCAAGACGGGACGGAGAAATCGAGTCCTACGAGCAGTACTTC. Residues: CASSPRRDGEIESYEQYF.

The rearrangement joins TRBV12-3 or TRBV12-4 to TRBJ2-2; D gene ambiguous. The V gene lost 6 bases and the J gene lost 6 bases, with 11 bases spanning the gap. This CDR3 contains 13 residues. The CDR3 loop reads CASRGRSSGELFF. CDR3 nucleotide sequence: TGTGCCAGCAGGGGCAGGTCGTCCGGGGAGCTGTTTTTT.

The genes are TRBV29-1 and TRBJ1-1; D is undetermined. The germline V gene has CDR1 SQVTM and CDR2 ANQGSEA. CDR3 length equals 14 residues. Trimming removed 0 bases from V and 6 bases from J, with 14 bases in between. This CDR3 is CSVEERGGIPEAFF. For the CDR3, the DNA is TGCAGCGTTGAAGAAAGAGGAGGGATCCCTGAAGCTTTCTTT.

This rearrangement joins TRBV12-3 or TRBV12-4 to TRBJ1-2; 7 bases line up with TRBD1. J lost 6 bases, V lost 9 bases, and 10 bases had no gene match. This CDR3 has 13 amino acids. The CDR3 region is CASKNRGQHGYTF. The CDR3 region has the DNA TGTGCCAGTAAAAACAGGGGACAACATGGCTACACCTTC.

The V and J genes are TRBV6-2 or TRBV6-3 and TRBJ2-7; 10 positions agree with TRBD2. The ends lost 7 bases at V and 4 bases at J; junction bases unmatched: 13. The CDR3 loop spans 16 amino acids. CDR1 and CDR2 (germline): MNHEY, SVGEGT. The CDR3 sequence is CASTSRRTSGPYEQYF. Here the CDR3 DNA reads TGTGCCAGCACCTCCCGCCGGACTAGCGGACCGTACGAGCAGTACTTC.

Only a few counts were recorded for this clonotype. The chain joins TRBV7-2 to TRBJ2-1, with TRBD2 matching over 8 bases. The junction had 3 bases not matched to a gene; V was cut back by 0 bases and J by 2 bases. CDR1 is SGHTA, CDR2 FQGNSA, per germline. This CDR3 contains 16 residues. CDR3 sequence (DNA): TGTGCCAGCAGCTTAGCGCCAGCGGGAGCCTACAATGAGCAGTTCTTC. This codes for CASSLAPAGAYNEQFF.

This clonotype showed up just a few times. Written as DNA, the CDR3 is TGTGCCAGTGCTTCAGGGCTACCATCCTCTGGAAACACCATATATTTT. Translating it yields CASASGLPSSGNTIYF. J is TRBJ1-3 and V is TRBV7-8; maybe TRBD1 (5 bases). V lost 9 bases, J lost 0 bases, and 18 bases lay in between. Germline assignment: CDR1 SGHVS and CDR2 FQNEAQ. CDR3 length: 16 amino acids. The complete variable domain, with remaining parts taken from reference TRBV7-8 and TRBJ1-3, reads GAGVSQSPRYKVAKRGQDVALRCDPISGHVSLFWYQQALGQGPEFLTYFQNEAQLDKSGLPSDRFFAERPEGSVSTLKIQRTQQEDSAVYLCASASGLPSSGNTIYFGEGSWLTVV.

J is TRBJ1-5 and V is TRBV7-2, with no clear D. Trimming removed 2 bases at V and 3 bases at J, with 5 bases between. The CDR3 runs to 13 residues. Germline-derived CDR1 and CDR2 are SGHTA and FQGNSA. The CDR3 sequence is CASSLRANQPQHF. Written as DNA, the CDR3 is TGTGCCAGCAGCTTACGGGCCAATCAGCCCCAGCATTTT.

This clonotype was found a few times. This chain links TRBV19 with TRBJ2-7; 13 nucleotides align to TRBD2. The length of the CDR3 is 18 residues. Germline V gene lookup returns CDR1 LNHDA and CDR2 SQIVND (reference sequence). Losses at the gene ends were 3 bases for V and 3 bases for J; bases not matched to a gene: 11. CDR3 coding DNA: TGTGCCAGTAGTATCCGCTCCGGGACTAGCGGGGTTAACTACGAGCAGTACTTC. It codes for CASSIRSGTSGVNYEQYF.

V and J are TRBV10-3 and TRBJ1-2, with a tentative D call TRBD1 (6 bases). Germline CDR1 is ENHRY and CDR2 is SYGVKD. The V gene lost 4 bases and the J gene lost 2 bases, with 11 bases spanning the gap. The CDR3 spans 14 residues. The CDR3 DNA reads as TGTGCCATCAGTGTGGAGGGGGGGAACTATGGCTACACCTTC. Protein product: CAISVEGGNYGYTF.

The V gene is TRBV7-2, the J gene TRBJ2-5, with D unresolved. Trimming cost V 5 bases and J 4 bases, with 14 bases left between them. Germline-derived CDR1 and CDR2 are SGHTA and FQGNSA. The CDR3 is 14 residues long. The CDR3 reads CASSKKGHGETQYF. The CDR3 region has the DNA TGTGCCAGCAGCAAGAAAGGGCACGGAGAGACCCAGTACTTC.

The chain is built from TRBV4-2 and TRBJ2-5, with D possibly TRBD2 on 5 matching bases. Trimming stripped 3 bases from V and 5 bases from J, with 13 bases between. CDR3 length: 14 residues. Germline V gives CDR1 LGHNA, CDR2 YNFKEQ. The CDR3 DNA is TGTGCCAGCAGCCACGTGCGGGTGGAGGAGACCCAGTACTTC. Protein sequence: CASSHVRVEETQYF.

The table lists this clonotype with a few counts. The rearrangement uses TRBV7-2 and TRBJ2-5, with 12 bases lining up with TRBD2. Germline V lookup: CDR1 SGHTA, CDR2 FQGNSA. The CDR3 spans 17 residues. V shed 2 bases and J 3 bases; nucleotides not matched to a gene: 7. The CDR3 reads CASSLLILAGGEETQYF. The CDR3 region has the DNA TGTGCCAGCAGCTTATTAATCCTAGCGGGAGGGGAAGAGACCCAGTACTTC. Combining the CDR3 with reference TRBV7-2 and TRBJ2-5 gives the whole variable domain GAGVSQSPSNKVTEKGKDVELRCDPISGHTALYWYRQSLGQGLEFLIYFQGNSAPDKSGLPSDRFSAERTGGSVSTLTIQRTQQEDSAVYLCASSLLILAGGEETQYFGPGTRLLVL.

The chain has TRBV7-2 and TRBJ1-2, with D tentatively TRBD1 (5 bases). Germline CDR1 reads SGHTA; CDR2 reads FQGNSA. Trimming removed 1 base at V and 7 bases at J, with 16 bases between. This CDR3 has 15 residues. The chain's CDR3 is CASSLGGGRASGYTF. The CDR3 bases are TGTGCCAGCAGCTTAGGTGGGGGACGGGCAAGTGGCTACACCTTC.

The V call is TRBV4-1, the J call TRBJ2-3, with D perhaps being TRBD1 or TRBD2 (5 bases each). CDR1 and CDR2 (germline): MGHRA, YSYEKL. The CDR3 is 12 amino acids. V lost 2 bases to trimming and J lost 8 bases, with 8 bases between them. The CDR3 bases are TGCGCCAGCAGCCAAATCGGGGCTACGCAGTATTTT. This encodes CASSQIGATQYF.

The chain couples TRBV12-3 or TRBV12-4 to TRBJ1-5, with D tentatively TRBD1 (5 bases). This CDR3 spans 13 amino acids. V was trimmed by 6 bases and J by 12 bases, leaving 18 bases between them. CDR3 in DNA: TGTGCCAGCAGACAGGACGCTACCGAAATCCAGCATTTT. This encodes CASRQDATEIQHF.

CDR3 in amino acids: CASSHSRGVVYF. CDR3 nucleotides: TGTGCCAGCAGCCACAGCCGGGGAGTAGTGTACTTC. The V call is TRBV7-2, the J call TRBJ2-7, with D possibly TRBD2 on 5 matching bases. This CDR3 has 12 amino acids. Germline CDR1 and CDR2: SGHTA and FQGNSA. Trimming left V 5 bases short and J 12 bases short, with 17 bases between.

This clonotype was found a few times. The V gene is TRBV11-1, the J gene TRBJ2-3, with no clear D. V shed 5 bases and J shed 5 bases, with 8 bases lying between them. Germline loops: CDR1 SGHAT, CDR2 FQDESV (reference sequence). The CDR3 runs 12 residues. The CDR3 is CASSPRLDTQYF. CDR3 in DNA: TGTGCCAGCAGCCCCAGACTAGATACGCAGTATTTT.

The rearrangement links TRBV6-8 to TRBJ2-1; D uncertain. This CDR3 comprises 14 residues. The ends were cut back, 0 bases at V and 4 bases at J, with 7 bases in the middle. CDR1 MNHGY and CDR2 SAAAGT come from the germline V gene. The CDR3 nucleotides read TGTGCCAGCAGTTACTCGTGGAATTACAATGAGCAGTTCTTC. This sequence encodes CASSYSWNYNEQFF.

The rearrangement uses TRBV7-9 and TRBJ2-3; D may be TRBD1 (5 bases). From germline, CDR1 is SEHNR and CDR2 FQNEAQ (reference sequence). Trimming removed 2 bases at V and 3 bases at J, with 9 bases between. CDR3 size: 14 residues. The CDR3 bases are TGTGCCAGCAGCTTATTTCAGGGTACAGATACGCAGTATTTT. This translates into CASSLFQGTDTQYF.

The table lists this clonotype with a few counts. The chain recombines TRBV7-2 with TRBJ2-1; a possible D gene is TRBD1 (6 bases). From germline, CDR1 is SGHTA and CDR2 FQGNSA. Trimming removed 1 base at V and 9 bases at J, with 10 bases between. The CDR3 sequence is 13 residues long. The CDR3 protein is CASSLVGAFEQFF. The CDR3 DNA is TGTGCCAGCAGCTTAGTGGGGGCTTTTGAGCAGTTCTTC.

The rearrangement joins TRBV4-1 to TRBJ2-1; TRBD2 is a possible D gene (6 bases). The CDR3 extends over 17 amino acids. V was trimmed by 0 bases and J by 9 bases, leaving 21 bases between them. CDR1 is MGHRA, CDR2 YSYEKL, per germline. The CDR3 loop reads CASSQEDGTSFLVEQFF. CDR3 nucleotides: TGCGCCAGCAGCCAAGAGGACGGGACTTCTTTTCTTGTTGAGCAGTTCTTC.

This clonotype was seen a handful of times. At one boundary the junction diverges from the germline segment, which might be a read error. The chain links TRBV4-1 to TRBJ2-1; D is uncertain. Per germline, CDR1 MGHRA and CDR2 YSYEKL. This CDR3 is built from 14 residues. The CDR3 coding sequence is TGTGCCAGCAGCCCTAGGGTGGACGACCATGAGCAGTTCTTC. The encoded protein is CASSPRVDDHEQFF.

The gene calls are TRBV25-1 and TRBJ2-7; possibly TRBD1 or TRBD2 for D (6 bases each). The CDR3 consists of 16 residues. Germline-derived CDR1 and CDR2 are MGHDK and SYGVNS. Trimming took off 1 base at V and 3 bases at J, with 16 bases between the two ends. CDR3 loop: CASSEWGGGLGYEQYF. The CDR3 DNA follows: TGTGCCAGCAGTGAATGGGGTGGGGGGCTGGGCTACGAGCAGTACTTC.

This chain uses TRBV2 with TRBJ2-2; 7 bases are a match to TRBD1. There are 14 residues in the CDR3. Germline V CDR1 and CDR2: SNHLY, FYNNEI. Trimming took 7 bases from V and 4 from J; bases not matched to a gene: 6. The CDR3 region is CASKETGFTGELFF. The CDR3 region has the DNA TGTGCCAGCAAGGAGACAGGGTTCACCGGGGAGCTGTTTTTT.

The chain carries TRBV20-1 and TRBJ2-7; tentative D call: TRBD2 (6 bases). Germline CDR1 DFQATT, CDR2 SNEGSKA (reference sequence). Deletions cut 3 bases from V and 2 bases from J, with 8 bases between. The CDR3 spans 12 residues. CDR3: CSARGLTYEQYF. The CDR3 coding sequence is TGCAGTGCTAGGGGACTTACCTACGAGCAGTACTTC.